These 22 T cell receptor beta chains originate from one sample sequenced in a study of regulatory T cells in long-lasting Graves disease. Building of the TCR beta libraries involved iRepertoire HTBI primers and Arm-PCR of CDR3 regions. TCRdb itself ran the multiplex PCR reads through MiXCR, one entry per CDR3 protein. The table shows about 470,000 distinct CDR3 sequences, with around 16% occurring only once. Time point reported: newly diagnosed GD, antithyroid drugs for less than 3 months. PBMC-extracted RNA yielded the TCR library. These data were also filed under a second study, of T cells in Graves' hyperthyroidism and ophthalmopathy.

Sequencing used peripheral blood mononuclear cells (PBMCs), obtained at new diagnosis, from a patient treated with antithyroid drugs. The origin of the receptors is a man in his forties or fifties with Graves disease.

This chain uses TRBV7-8 with TRBJ2-7, with 9 nucleotides matching TRBD2. With V trimmed by 1 base and J by 2 bases, 9 bases remained unmatched. CDR1 is SGHVS, CDR2 FQNEAQ, per germline. The CDR3 has 17 residues. The CDR3 region is CASSLVPVLAGTYEQYF. CDR3 bases: TGTGCCAGCAGCTTAGTCCCCGTGCTAGCGGGGACCTACGAGCAGTACTTC.

The chain recombines TRBV29-1 with TRBJ2-5, with TRBD1 identical over 12 bases. J lost 5 bases, V lost 8 bases, and 12 bases had no gene match. This CDR3 has 15 residues. CDR1 is SQVTM, CDR2 ANQGSEA, per germline. The CDR3 here is CSLTPGQGAFETQYF. CDR3 in DNA: TGCAGCTTAACTCCGGGACAGGGGGCTTTTGAGACCCAGTACTTC.

The V call is TRBV20-1, the J call TRBJ1-2; D possibly corresponds to TRBD1 (5 bases). Trimming removed 1 base from V and 8 bases from J, with 14 bases in between. Germline V gene lookup returns CDR1 DFQATT and CDR2 SNEGSKA (reference sequence). The CDR3 contains 13 residues. CDR3 sequence reads: CSARVRDDRGYTF. The CDR3 DNA reads as TGCAGTGCTAGAGTGCGGGACGATAGGGGCTACACCTTC.

Worth noting for this clonotype: This may come from a read error, since a much larger clone is one base off. The chain couples TRBV27 to TRBJ1-1; D not resolved. From germline, CDR1 is MNHEY and CDR2 SMNVEV (reference sequence). The CDR3 spans 13 residues. The V end lost 3 bases, the J end lost 6 bases, and 11 bases lay between the germline ends. This chain's CDR3 is CASSFYADAEAFF. CDR3 bases: TGTGCCAGCAGTTTTTACGCAGACGCTGAAGCTTTCTTT.

There are many counts of this clonotype. The rearrangement links TRBV15 to TRBJ2-5, with 7 bases fitting TRBD2. Per germline, CDR1 LNHNV and CDR2 YYDKDF (reference sequence). V lost 0 bases to trimming and J lost 7 bases; unmatched junction nucleotides: 14. This CDR3 has 17 amino acids. The chain's CDR3 is CATSRDLKASGPRTQYF. The CDR3 DNA reads TGTGCCACCAGCAGAGATCTTAAGGCTAGCGGCCCCAGGACCCAGTACTTC.

This sequence joins TRBV18 and TRBJ2-7; TRBD1 or TRBD2 may be the D gene (5 bases each). The V end was cut by 2 bases, the J end by 2 bases, with 10 bases between. Germline-derived CDR1 and CDR2 are KGHSH and LQKENI. This CDR3 contains 14 residues. This CDR3 is CASSPGEGTYEQYF. CDR3 in DNA: TGTGCCAGCTCACCAGGCGAGGGGACCTACGAGCAGTACTTC.

This clonotype occurred a few times. The chain uses TRBV7-3 and TRBJ2-2; 7 nucleotides align to TRBD2. The CDR3 runs to 16 residues. The V and J ends lost 1 base and 5 bases, in that order; junction bases with no gene match: 7. Germline CDR1 SGHTA, CDR2 FQGTGA. CDR3 nucleotide sequence: TGTGCCAGCAGCTTAAGGGTCGGCGGGAGAACCGGGGAGCTGTTTTTT. It codes for CASSLRVGGRTGELFF.

This clonotype appeared a few times. V usage is TRBV20-1 and J usage is TRBJ1-5; a possible D gene is TRBD1 (5 bases). The ends were cut back, 6 bases at V and 1 base at J, with 7 bases in the middle. CDR3 length: 12 amino acids. Germline CDR1 DFQATT, CDR2 SNEGSKA (reference sequence). CDR3 residues: CSARQSNQPQHF. CDR3 nucleotide sequence: TGCAGTGCAAGACAGAGCAATCAGCCCCAGCATTTT.

This clonotype was seen repeatedly, ten times or more. The chain recombines TRBV6-1 with TRBJ2-7; D might be TRBD1 (6 bases). Germline V CDR1 and CDR2: MNHNS, SASEGT. The V gene lost 7 bases and the J gene lost 7 bases, with 17 bases spanning the gap. The CDR3 has 13 amino acids. The CDR3 coding sequence is TGTGCCAGCACGTCGGCTTACCAGGGGGAGCAGTACTTC. Encoded protein: CASTSAYQGEQYF.

V is TRBV4-1 and J is TRBJ2-3; D gene uncertain. This CDR3 has 14 amino acids. The ends were cut back, 4 bases at V and 2 bases at J, with 10 bases in the middle. The germline V gene encodes CDR1 MGHRA and CDR2 YSYEKL. DNA for the CDR3: TGCGCCAGCAGCCCCACAGTTAACACAGATACGCAGTATTTT. It specifies CASSPTVNTDTQYF.

This clonotype was counted many times. The J gene is TRBJ2-1, the V gene TRBV20-1; 7 bases fit TRBD2. V lost 3 bases, J lost 8 bases, and 4 bases stayed unmatched. The germline CDR1 and CDR2 sequences are DFQATT and SNEGSKA (reference sequence). The CDR3 has 12 amino acids. The CDR3 reads CSASQGGYEQFF. The CDR3 DNA is TGCAGTGCTAGCCAGGGAGGGTATGAGCAGTTCTTC.

This clonotype was detected many times. This chain links TRBV18 with TRBJ1-1, with D hard to call. CDR1 is KGHSH, CDR2 LQKENI, per germline. The CDR3 extends over 12 amino acids. Trimming took off 1 base at V and 4 bases at J, with 4 bases between the two ends. The DNA for the CDR3 is TGTGCCAGCTCACCACGGTCCACTGAAGCTTTCTTT. Translation: CASSPRSTEAFF.

This clonotype has a count of ten or more. The V gene is TRBV20-1, the J gene TRBJ1-2; 7 positions agree with TRBD1. CDR1 is DFQATT and CDR2 is SNEGSKA in the germline V gene (reference sequence). V lost 5 bases, J lost 3 bases, and 9 bases stayed unmatched. This CDR3 region has 14 residues. In nucleotides, the CDR3 is TGCAGTGCTCGACTACAGGGGTGGTACTATGGCTACACCTTC. It encodes CSARLQGWYYGYTF.

This chain uses TRBV19 with TRBJ2-1; D is unresolved. Trimming stripped 3 bases from V and 0 bases from J, with 9 bases between. Germline V gene data show CDR1 as LNHDA and CDR2 as SQIVND (reference sequence). This CDR3 region has 15 residues. CDR3 region: CASSIASSSYNEQFF. The CDR3, as DNA: TGTGCCAGTAGTATTGCGTCGAGCTCCTACAATGAGCAGTTCTTC. Full variable domain (remainder filled in from reference TRBV19 and TRBJ2-1): DGGITQSPKYLFRKEGQNVTLSCEQNLNHDAMYWYRQDPGQGLRLIYYSQIVNDFQKGDIAEGYSVSREKKESFPLTVTSAQKNPTAFYLCASSIASSSYNEQFFGPGTRLTVL.

This clonotype was detected many times. V and J are TRBV7-6 and TRBJ2-4; D unclear. Germline lookup yields CDR1 SGHVS and CDR2 FNYEAQ. CDR3 size: 15 residues. V was shortened by 0 bases and J by 8 bases, with 14 bases between the two germline ends. The CDR3 here is CASSLAASVADIQYF. The CDR3 nucleotides are TGTGCCAGCAGCTTAGCGGCGAGCGTCGCTGACATTCAGTACTTC.

This clonotype was detected ten times or more. This chain links TRBV15 with TRBJ1-6; no clear D gene. This CDR3 contains 17 residues. CDR1 and CDR2 from the germline V gene are LNHNV and YYDKDF (reference sequence). Trimming stripped 1 base from V and 14 bases from J, with 24 bases between. DNA for the CDR3: TGTGCCACCAGCAGAGCCCCGAAGGCTATGGGATTCATAGCCCTCCACTTT. It yields the protein CATSRAPKAMGFIALHF.

This clonotype occurred many times. The V and J genes are TRBV5-1 and TRBJ2-1, with TRBD2 matching over 10 bases. Germline CDR1 is SGHRS and CDR2 is YFSETQ. The CDR3 totals 15 residues. Trimming cost V 5 bases and J 5 bases; bases outside gene matches: 7. The CDR3 sequence: CASRLAGAPHNEQFF. For the CDR3, the DNA is TGCGCCAGCAGGCTAGCGGGAGCACCCCACAATGAGCAGTTCTTC.

This clonotype was observed many times. This sequence joins TRBV20-1 and TRBJ2-7, with TRBD1 matching over 7 bases. CDR1 is DFQATT, CDR2 SNEGSKA, per germline (reference sequence). J was trimmed by 2 bases and V by 5 bases; bases with no gene match: 3. The CDR3 extends over 12 amino acids. CDR3 coding DNA: TGCAGTGCTCGGGACAGAACCTACGAGCAGTACTTC. Translation: CSARDRTYEQYF.

The chain is built from TRBV9 and TRBJ2-3; TRBD2 might be the D (6 bases). The DNA matches TRBJ2-5 better at its end, which makes the J call doubtful. CDR3 length: 13 amino acids. Germline V CDR1 and CDR2: SGDLS, YYNGEE. CDR3 in amino acids: CASSAAGWETQYF. CDR3 DNA: TGTGCCAGCAGCGCCGCGGGATGGGAGACCCAGTACTTC.

At least ten counts were recorded for this clonotype. This chain joins TRBV5-1 and TRBJ2-1, with 13 bases aligning to TRBD2. The CDR3 has 15 residues. V lost 6 bases and J lost 10; bases outside the gene matches: 10. Germline values: CDR1 SGHRS, CDR2 YFSETQ. Here the CDR3 DNA reads TGCGCCAGCACCCCACTAGCGGGAGGGCCTAACGAGCAGTTCTTC. Translation gives CASTPLAGGPNEQFF.

This clonotype appeared many times. The rearrangement uses TRBV20-1 and TRBJ2-7; D ambiguous. Germline V gives CDR1 DFQATT, CDR2 SNEGSKA (reference sequence). The CDR3 length is 12 residues. Trimming took off 1 base at V and 0 bases at J, with 4 bases between the two ends. The CDR3 reads CSARGTSYEQYF. For the CDR3, the DNA is TGCAGTGCTAGAGGCACCTCCTACGAGCAGTACTTC.

This clonotype has only a few counts. This rearrangement joins TRBV6-1 to TRBJ2-1, with D possibly matching TRBD1 (6 bases). The J call is doubtful: the DNA matches TRBJ2-5 better. In germline, CDR1 is MNHNS, CDR2 SASEGT. The CDR3 runs to 13 residues. CDR3 amino acids: CASRKGTRETQYF. The CDR3 bases are TGTGCCAGCAGAAAAGGGACAAGAGAGACCCAGTACTTC.